The clone carrying this T cell receptor beta chain has ten or more counts. Its antigen is unidentified. From the RT-PCR reads, TCRdb called clonotypes with MiXCR, one entry per CDR3 protein. Among about 570,000 distinct CDR3 sequences, approximately 10% were seen once, and the ten largest hold 11%. The sample comes from a study of response to subunit inactivated influenza vaccine. Findings and caveats of the study: Few new T cells, the authors suggested, are recruited by each seasonal influenza vaccination.

The CDR3 length is 14 residues. The germline V and J ends were trimmed by 4 bases and 4 bases, with 15 bases remaining between them. The germline gives CDR1 SGHRS, CDR2 YFSETQ. The data also belong to a second study, concerning T cells expressing NK-cell markers. In that study: UMIs accompanied the 5'RACE template switching by which TCR beta cDNA was made.

The origin of this receptor is a man aged 50-59 years who received an inactivated influenza vaccine. The chain joins TRBV5-1 to TRBJ2-7; D is uncertain. The specimen comprised PBMCs from blood, sampled on the day of vaccination. CDR3 protein: CASSLGRPGYEQYF. The CDR3 DNA follows: TGCGCCAGCAGCCTAGGACGTCCTGGATACGAGCAGTACTTC.